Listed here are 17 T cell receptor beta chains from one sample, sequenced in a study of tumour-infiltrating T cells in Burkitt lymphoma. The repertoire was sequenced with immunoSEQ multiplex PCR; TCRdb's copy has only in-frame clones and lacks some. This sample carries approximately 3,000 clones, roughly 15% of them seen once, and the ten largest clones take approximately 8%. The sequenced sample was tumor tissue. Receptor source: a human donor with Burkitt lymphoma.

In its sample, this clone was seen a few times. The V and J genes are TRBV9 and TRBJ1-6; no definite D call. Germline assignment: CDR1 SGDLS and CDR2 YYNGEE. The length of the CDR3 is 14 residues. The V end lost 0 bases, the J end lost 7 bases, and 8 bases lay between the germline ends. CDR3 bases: TGTGCCAGCAGCGTAGCTGGGGAGAATTCACCCCTCCACTTT. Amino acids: CASSVAGENSPLHF.

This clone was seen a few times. This CDR3 is CSALQDYEQYF. CDR3 nucleotide sequence: TGCAGTGCCTTACAGGACTACGAGCAGTACTTC. The chain employs TRBV20-1 and TRBJ2-7, with D possibly matching TRBD1 (5 bases). Germline V gene sequence: CDR1 DFQATT, CDR2 SNEGSKA (reference sequence). Deletions cut 6 bases from V and 3 bases from J, with 9 bases between. This CDR3 has 11 amino acids.

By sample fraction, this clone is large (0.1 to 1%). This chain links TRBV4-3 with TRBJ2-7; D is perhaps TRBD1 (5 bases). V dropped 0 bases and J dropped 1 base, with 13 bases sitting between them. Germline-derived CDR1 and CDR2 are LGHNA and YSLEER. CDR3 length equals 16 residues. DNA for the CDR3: TGCGCCAGCAGCCAAGAGGAAAGGACACCTTCCTACGAGCAGTACTTC. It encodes CASSQEERTPSYEQYF.

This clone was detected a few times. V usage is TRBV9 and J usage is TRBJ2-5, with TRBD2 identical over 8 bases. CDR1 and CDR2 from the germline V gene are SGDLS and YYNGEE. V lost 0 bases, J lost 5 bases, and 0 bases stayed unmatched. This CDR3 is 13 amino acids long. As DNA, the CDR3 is TGTGCCAGCAGCGTAGGACTAGCGGAGACCCAGTACTTC. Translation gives CASSVGLAETQYF. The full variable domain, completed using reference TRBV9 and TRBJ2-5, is DSGVTQTPKHLITATGQRVTLRCSPRSGDLSVYWYQQSLDQGLQFLIQYYNGEERAKGNILERFSAQQFPDLHSELNLSSLELGDSALYFCASSVGLAETQYFGPGTRLLVL.

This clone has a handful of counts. The chain's CDR3 is CASRLQGAHTEAFF. CDR3 coding DNA: TGTGCCAGTAGGTTACAGGGGGCCCACACTGAAGCTTTCTTT. The rearrangement uses TRBV19 and TRBJ1-1, with 9 positions matching TRBD1. Per the germline V gene, CDR1 is LNHDA and CDR2 is SQIVND (reference sequence). The length of the CDR3 is 14 residues. Losses at the gene ends were 6 bases for V and 3 bases for J; bases not matched to a gene: 5.

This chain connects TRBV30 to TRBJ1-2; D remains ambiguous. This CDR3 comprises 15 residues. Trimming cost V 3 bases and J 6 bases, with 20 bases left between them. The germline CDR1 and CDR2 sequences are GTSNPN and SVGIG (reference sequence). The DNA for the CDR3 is TGTGCCTGGAGGGATGACTACAAGCTGTTCAATGGCTACACCTTC. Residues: CAWRDDYKLFNGYTF.

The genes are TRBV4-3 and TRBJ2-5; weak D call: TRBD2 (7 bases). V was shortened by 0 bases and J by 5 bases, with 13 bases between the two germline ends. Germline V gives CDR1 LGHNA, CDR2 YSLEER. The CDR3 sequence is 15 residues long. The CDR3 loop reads CASSQERGGSETQYF. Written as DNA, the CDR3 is TGCGCCAGCAGCCAAGAAAGGGGGGGATCGGAGACCCAGTACTTC.

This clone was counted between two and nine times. CDR3 sequence reads: CASSIATKGANTEAFF. DNA for the CDR3: TGTGCCAGTAGTATAGCCACAAAGGGGGCGAACACTGAAGCTTTCTTT. The chain couples TRBV19 to TRBJ1-1, with 7 bases fitting TRBD1. This CDR3 has 16 residues. With 1 base clipped from V and 1 base from J, the junction kept 6 bases outside the gene matches. The germline CDR1 and CDR2 sequences are LNHDA and SQIVND (reference sequence). The full variable domain, its missing parts supplied by reference TRBV19 and TRBJ1-1, is DGGITQSPKYLFRKEGQNVTLSCEQNLNHDAMYWYRQDPGQGLRLIYYSQIVNDFQKGDIAEGYSVSREKKESFPLTVTSAQKNPTAFYLCASSIATKGANTEAFFGQGTRLTVV.

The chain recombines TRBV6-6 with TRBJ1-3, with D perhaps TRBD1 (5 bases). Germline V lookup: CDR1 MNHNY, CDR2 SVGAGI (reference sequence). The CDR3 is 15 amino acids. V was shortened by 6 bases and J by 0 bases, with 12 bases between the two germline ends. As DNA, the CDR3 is TGTGCCAGCAGCCCCGACAGTTTCTCTGGAAACACCATATATTTT. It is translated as CASSPDSFSGNTIYF.

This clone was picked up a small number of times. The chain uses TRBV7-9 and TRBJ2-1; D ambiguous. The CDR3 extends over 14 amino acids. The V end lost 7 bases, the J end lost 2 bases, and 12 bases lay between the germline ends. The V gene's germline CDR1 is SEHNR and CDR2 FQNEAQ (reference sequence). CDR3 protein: CASTLSLTYNEQFF. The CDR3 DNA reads TGTGCCAGCACCCTGTCCCTTACCTACAATGAGCAGTTCTTC.

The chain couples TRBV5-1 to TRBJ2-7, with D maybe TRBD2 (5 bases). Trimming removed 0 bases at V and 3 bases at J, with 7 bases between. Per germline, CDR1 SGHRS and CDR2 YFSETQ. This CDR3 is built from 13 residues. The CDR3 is CASSLGEGYEQYF. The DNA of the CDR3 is TGCGCCAGCAGCTTGGGAGAGGGCTACGAGCAGTACTTC.

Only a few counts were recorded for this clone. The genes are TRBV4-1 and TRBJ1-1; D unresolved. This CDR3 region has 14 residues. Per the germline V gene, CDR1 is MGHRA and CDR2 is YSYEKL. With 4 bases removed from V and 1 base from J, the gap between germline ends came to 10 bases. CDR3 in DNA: TGCGCCAGCAGCCTAGACGAGCAGAACACTGAAGCTTTCTTT. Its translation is CASSLDEQNTEAFF.

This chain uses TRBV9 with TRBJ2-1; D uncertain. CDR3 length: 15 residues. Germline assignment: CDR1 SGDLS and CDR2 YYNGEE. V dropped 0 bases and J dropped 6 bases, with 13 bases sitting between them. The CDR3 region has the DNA TGTGCCAGCAGCGTAGGGGGTAGCTTAGGCAATGAGCAGTTCTTC. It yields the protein CASSVGGSLGNEQFF.

Here the CDR3 reads CASSPGGTHNEQFF. The CDR3 region has the DNA TGTGCCAGCAGCCCCGGGGGAACCCACAATGAGCAGTTCTTC. The chain is built from TRBV5-6 and TRBJ2-1; tentatively, D is TRBD2 (6 bases). The germline V and J ends were trimmed by 4 bases and 5 bases, with 13 bases remaining between them. There are 14 residues in the CDR3. Germline V lookup: CDR1 SGHDT, CDR2 YYEEEE.

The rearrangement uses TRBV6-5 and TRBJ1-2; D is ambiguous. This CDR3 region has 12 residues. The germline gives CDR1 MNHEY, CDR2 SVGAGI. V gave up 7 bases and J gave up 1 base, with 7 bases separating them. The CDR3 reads CASKENNYGYTF. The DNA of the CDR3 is TGTGCCAGCAAGGAAAATAACTATGGCTACACCTTC.

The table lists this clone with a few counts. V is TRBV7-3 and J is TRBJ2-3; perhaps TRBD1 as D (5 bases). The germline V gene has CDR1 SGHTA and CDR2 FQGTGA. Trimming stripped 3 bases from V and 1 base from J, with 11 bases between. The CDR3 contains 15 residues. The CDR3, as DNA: TGTGCCAGCAGCTTGGTTTGGGGCGGCACAGATACGCAGTATTTT. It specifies CASSLVWGGTDTQYF.

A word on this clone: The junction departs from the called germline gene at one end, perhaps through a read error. CDR3 in DNA: TGTGCCAGCAGAGAAGCACCTAGCGGGGGGGTACAAGAGACCCAGTACTTC. It is translated as CASREAPSGGVQETQYF. V and J are TRBV6-1 and TRBJ2-5; TRBD2 matches at 12 bases. The V gene's germline CDR1 is MNHNS and CDR2 SASEGT. This CDR3 comprises 17 residues.